One sample yielded the 10 T cell receptor beta chains listed below, sequenced in a study of OX40 agonist ivuxolimab in advanced cancers. This table comes from immunoSEQ multiplex PCR, and its TCRdb copy is limited to in-frame clones, with some not included. The sample holds some 95,000 clones; around nine tenths are singletons and the top ten take approximately 0.49%. Sequencing used CD4+ or CD8+ T cells sorted from blood, obtained in a trial of the OX40 agonist ivuxolimab. The receptors stem from an adult with an advanced solid tumor such as melanoma, head and neck, liver or kidney cancer.

CDR3 sequence reads: CASSSRQGGNTIYF. CDR3 sequence (DNA): TGTGCCAGTAGTTCCCGACAGGGAGGAAACACCATATATTTT. This chain connects TRBV19 to TRBJ1-3; 7 bases match TRBD1. V trimming: 5 bases; J trimming: 4 bases; junction bases outside the gene matches: 5. The CDR3 is made up of 14 amino acids. Looked up from germline, CDR1 is LNHDA and CDR2 is SQIVND (reference sequence).

V and J are TRBV2 and TRBJ2-2; D tentatively fits TRBD1 or TRBD2 (5 bases each). From germline, CDR1 is SNHLY and CDR2 FYNNEI. V lost 10 bases to trimming and J lost 6 bases, with 27 bases between them. The CDR3 loop spans 17 amino acids. Here the CDR3 reads CATPLVGGKVWSGELFF. In nucleotides, the CDR3 is TGTGCCACCCCCTTGGTTGGGGGTAAAGTATGGTCCGGGGAGCTGTTTTTT.

This chain links TRBV6-5 with TRBJ1-2; D remains unclear. Per the germline V gene, CDR1 is MNHEY and CDR2 is SVGAGI. The V end was cut by 10 bases, the J end by 4 bases, with 19 bases between. The CDR3 length is 14 residues. For the CDR3, the DNA is TGTGCCACGAGCCTAACCCTGTCCTCCTATGGCTACACCTTC. Its protein is CATSLTLSSYGYTF.

This chain uses TRBV19 with TRBJ2-1; D unclear. V was trimmed by 6 bases and J by 4 bases, leaving 10 bases between them. The CDR3 totals 13 residues. CDR1 is LNHDA, CDR2 SQIVND, per germline (reference sequence). CDR3 nucleotides: TGTGCCAGTAGCCGGCGAGGATACAATGAGCAGTTCTTC. Translated, it gives CASSRRGYNEQFF.

Only one count was recorded for this clone. The chain has TRBV15 and TRBJ2-7; no firm D call. Between the trimmed V and J ends, which lost 4 bases and 0 bases, there was a span of 4 bases. CDR3 length: 12 residues. Per germline, CDR1 LNHNV and CDR2 YYDKDF (reference sequence). The CDR3 here is CATSTTSYEQYF. CDR3 sequence (DNA): TGTGCCACCAGCACCACCTCCTACGAGCAGTACTTC.

Only one count was recorded for this clone. The genes are TRBV11-3 and TRBJ2-7; 9 nucleotides agree with TRBD1. Trimming at V came to 1 base and at J to 5 bases, leaving 6 bases not matched to a gene. Germline assignment: CDR1 SGHNT and CDR2 YENEEA. CDR3 length: 15 amino acids. Here the CDR3 DNA reads TGTGCCAGCAGCTTAGTAGGGGACAGGGTCCACGAGCAGTACTTC. Amino acid sequence: CASSLVGDRVHEQYF.

This clone was observed once. The V gene is TRBV19, the J gene TRBJ2-1; D possibly matches TRBD1 or TRBD2 (5 bases each). Germline V gene lookup returns CDR1 LNHDA and CDR2 SQIVND (reference sequence). Trimming shortened V by 5 bases and J by 9 bases, and 14 bases separated the two germline ends. The CDR3 loop spans 13 amino acids. This chain's CDR3 is CASSPRGGPEQFF. The CDR3 DNA reads TGTGCCAGTAGTCCCCGTGGGGGACCTGAGCAGTTCTTC.

V usage is TRBV28 and J usage is TRBJ2-3, with 13 nucleotides matching TRBD2. Trimming cost V 3 bases and J 6 bases; bases outside gene matches: 3. CDR3 length: 15 residues. Germline values: CDR1 MDHEN, CDR2 SYDVKM. CDR3 loop: CASSLTLAGGDTQYF. The CDR3, as DNA: TGTGCCAGCAGTTTGACACTAGCGGGAGGGGATACGCAGTATTTT.

Here the CDR3 DNA reads TGTGCCAGCAGCTACGTCTACGAGCAGTACTTC. The encoded protein is CASSYVYEQYF. This chain links TRBV7-8 with TRBJ2-7; D not resolved. This CDR3 contains 11 residues. Germline values: CDR1 SGHVS, CDR2 FQNEAQ. Trimming cost V 4 bases and J 3 bases, with 4 bases left between them.

This clone appeared many times. Other DNA sequences in the sample encode the same CDR3. The chain carries TRBV10-3 and TRBJ1-1, with a tentative D call TRBD1 (6 bases). V shed 4 bases and J shed 0 bases, with 15 bases lying between them. In germline, CDR1 is ENHRY, CDR2 SYGVKD. The length of the CDR3 is 16 residues. The DNA of the CDR3 is TGTGCCATCAGTGCCGGGACACAGGCCATGAACACTGAAGCTTTCTTT. Amino acids: CAISAGTQAMNTEAFF.